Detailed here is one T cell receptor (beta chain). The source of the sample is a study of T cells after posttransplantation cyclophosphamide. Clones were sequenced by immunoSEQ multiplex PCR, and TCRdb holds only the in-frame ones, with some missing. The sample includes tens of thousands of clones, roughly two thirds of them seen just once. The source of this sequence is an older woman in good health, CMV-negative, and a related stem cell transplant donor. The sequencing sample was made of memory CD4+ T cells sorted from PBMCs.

As DNA, the CDR3 is TGTGCCAGCAGTGAAGTCCGGGGAAACACCATATATTTT. Amino acids: CASSEVRGNTIYF. The V call is TRBV6-1, the J call TRBJ1-3; D gene uncertain. Germline-derived CDR1 and CDR2 are MNHNS and SASEGT. The CDR3 has 13 residues. Trimming pared 1 base from V and 4 bases from J, leaving 5 bases between.